Listed below are T cell receptor beta chains from one sample, sequenced in a study of blood T cell repertoires in COVID-19. Repertoires were generated with immunoSEQ multiplex PCR, while TCRdb's copy carries only in-frame clones and drops some. The sample includes more than 200,000 clones, around nine tenths of them seen just once. Sequencing was carried out using peripheral blood. Receptors originate from a woman aged 40 to 50 who had recovered from COVID-19. The CDR3 runs from the conserved cysteine through the conserved F or W. Fields, in order: J gene, V gene, D gene, clone size, CDR3 protein, CDR3 DNA. The D gene is left open where the match is weak. The size of a clone is reported for some rows only, either as once, few or many, or as a class for expanded clones.

TRBJ2-1,TRBV6-2/TRBV6-3,.,.,CASTPWQGRPKQFF,TGTGCCAGCACCCCCTGGCAGGGCCGCCCTAAGCAGTTCTTC
TRBJ2-1,TRBV2,.,.,CASIGYSGNEQFF,TGTGCCAGCATTGGGTACAGCGGTAATGAGCAGTTCTTC
TRBJ1-1,TRBV7-3,.,.,CASSLNRVTEAFF,TGTGCCAGCAGCTTAAACAGGGTGACTGAAGCTTTCTTT
TRBJ2-3,TRBV30,TRBD1,.,CAWSVTGVGTDTQYF,TGTGCCTGGAGTGTGACAGGGGTGGGCACAGATACGCAGTATTTT
TRBJ2-5,TRBV5-5,.,.,CASSSREAFLGGTQYF,TGTGCCAGCAGCTCCCGCGAGGCGTTCCTGGGGGGGACCCAGTACTTC
TRBJ2-7,TRBV28,TRBD1,.,CASSLRYRGIEQYF,TGTGCCAGCAGTTTAAGGTACAGGGGTATCGAGCAGTACTTC
TRBJ2-5,TRBV4-2,TRBD2,.,CASSQESGLALQETQYF,TGTGCCAGCAGCCAAGAGTCGGGACTAGCGCTTCAAGAGACCCAGTACTTC
TRBJ2-7,TRBV28,TRBD1,once,CASSPWTGGSYEQYF,TGTGCCAGCAGTCCTTGGACAGGGGGTTCCTACGAGCAGTACTTC
TRBJ2-2,TRBV2,.,few,CASSDRSPGELFF,TGTGCCAGCAGTGACAGGTCCCCCGGGGAGCTGTTTTTT
TRBJ2-2,TRBV11-2,.,.,CASSPGGLNTGELFF,TGTGCCAGCAGCCCCGGGGGGCTTAACACCGGGGAGCTGTTTTTT
TRBJ2-1,TRBV15,TRBD2,.,CATSRDSGATHNEQFF,TGTGCCACCAGCAGAGACAGCGGGGCCACCCACAATGAGCAGTTCTTC
TRBJ1-2,TRBV4-1,.,once,CASSQDGAGFYGYTF,TGCGCCAGCAGCCAAGATGGGGCAGGATTCTATGGCTACACCTTC
TRBJ2-7,TRBV5-5,.,.,CASSQQGIHEQYF,TGTGCCAGCAGTCAACAGGGAATCCACGAGCAGTACTTC
TRBJ2-3,TRBV4-1,TRBD2,.,CASSHAGDTDTQYF,TGCGCCAGCAGCCATGCGGGGGACACAGATACGCAGTATTTT
TRBJ1-3,TRBV27,TRBD1,.,CASSEQGTGNTIYF,TGTGCCAGCAGTGAACAGGGGACTGGAAACACCATATATTTT
TRBJ1-6,TRBV4-1,.,.,CASSIPDTPLHF,TGCGCCAGCAGTATCCCGGACACCCCCCTCCACTTT
TRBJ2-5,TRBV9,TRBD2,.,CASSVAIGTGGTSGRAPAQETQYF,TGTGCCAGCAGCGTAGCAATAGGGACAGGGGGGACTAGCGGGAGGGCCCCGGCACAAGAGACCCAGTACTTC
TRBJ2-1,TRBV5-4,TRBD1,.,CASSLGQGAGEQFF,TGTGCCAGCAGCTTAGGACAGGGGGCGGGGGAGCAGTTCTTC
TRBJ2-7,TRBV28,.,.,CATGRGSYEQYF,TGTGCCACCGGAAGGGGTTCCTACGAGCAGTACTTC
TRBJ1-5,TRBV6-2/TRBV6-3,TRBD1,.,CASSYGPRDRGRRQPQHF,TGTGCCAGCAGTTACGGACCCCGGGACAGGGGGCGGAGACAGCCCCAGCATTTT
TRBJ1-1,TRBV9,TRBD1,once,CASSVADRTEAFF,TGTGCCAGCAGCGTAGCGGACAGGACTGAAGCTTTCTTT
TRBJ2-1,TRBV19,.,.,CASSKEGQPYNEQFF,TGTGCCAGTAGTAAAGAAGGACAGCCGTACAATGAGCAGTTCTTC
TRBJ2-1,TRBV9,TRBD2,.,CASSVAGGRSEQFF,TGTGCCAGCAGCGTAGCGGGGGGGCGAAGTGAGCAGTTCTTC
TRBJ1-5,TRBV28,.,once,CASSRDWGNQPQHF,TGTGCCAGCAGCCGGGACTGGGGGAATCAGCCCCAGCATTTT
TRBJ2-5,TRBV5-1,TRBD2,.,CASSLAFGASGRAGETQYF,TGCGCCAGCAGCTTGGCTTTTGGTGCTAGCGGGAGGGCCGGGGAGACCCAGTACTTC
TRBJ1-5,TRBV28,TRBD1,.,CASSPRPGQKGLSNQPQHF,TGTGCCAGCAGCCCCAGACCGGGACAGAAAGGACTTAGCAATCAGCCCCAGCATTTT
TRBJ1-4,TRBV7-9,.,once,CASSLGPALRLLPNEKLFF,TGTGCCAGCAGCTTAGGACCCGCCCTCAGACTGCTACCTAATGAAAAACTGTTTTTT
TRBJ1-2,TRBV19,TRBD1,.,CASGTGSGLGGYTF,TGTGCCAGTGGGACAGGGTCGGGCCTTGGTGGCTACACCTTC
TRBJ1-2,TRBV6-2/TRBV6-3,TRBD1,.,CASSYGSGTGVGGYTF,TGTGCCAGCAGTTACGGATCCGGGACAGGGGTTGGTGGCTACACCTTC
TRBJ1-2,TRBV6-5,.,.,CASSRGIPYGYTF,TGTGCCAGCAGTCGGGGGATTCCCTATGGCTACACCTTC
TRBJ2-1,TRBV30,.,once,CAWSDPPGLDPGFF,TGTGCCTGGAGTGACCCTCCTGGCCTAGATCCGGGGTTCTTC
TRBJ2-7,TRBV4-2,TRBD2,.,CASSQDPWREALYEQYF,TGTGCCAGCAGCCAAGATCCGTGGCGGGAGGCCCTCTACGAGCAGTACTTC
TRBJ2-5,TRBV7-6,.,.,CASSLAFQETQYF,TGTGCCAGCAGCTTAGCCTTCCAAGAGACCCAGTACTTC
TRBJ2-3,TRBV19,TRBD1,.,CATQDRGGSTDTQYF,TGTGCCACCCAAGACAGGGGAGGTAGCACAGATACGCAGTATTTT
TRBJ1-4,TRBV28,.,.,CASSYPGQGDEKLFF,TGTGCCAGCAGTTACCCGGGACAAGGTGATGAAAAACTGTTTTTT
TRBJ1-6,TRBV5-4,.,.,CASSLSGGYGVPRPLHF,TGTGCCAGCAGCTTGAGCGGGGGATATGGGGTTCCACGTCCCCTCCACTTT
TRBJ2-3,TRBV27,.,.,CASGWDWSTDTQYF,TGTGCCAGCGGATGGGACTGGAGCACAGATACGCAGTATTTT
TRBJ2-3,TRBV27,TRBD2,.,CASSFYSKPGLAGFTDTQYF,TGTGCCAGCAGTTTCTATTCGAAACCGGGACTAGCGGGATTCACAGATACGCAGTATTTT
TRBJ2-3,TRBV12-3/TRBV12-4,.,.,CASSLGTDTQYF,TGTGCCAGCAGTCTCGGCACAGATACGCAGTATTTT
TRBJ2-5,TRBV14,.,.,CASSQEPPVSGRQETQYF,TGTGCCAGCAGCCAAGAGCCCCCCGTGAGCGGTCGCCAAGAGACCCAGTACTTC
TRBJ2-1,TRBV27,TRBD2,few,CASSPLAGTGNEQFF,TGTGCCAGCAGTCCACTAGCGGGGACTGGAAATGAGCAGTTCTTC
TRBJ2-7,TRBV27,.,.,CASSPLTQGLAYEQYF,TGTGCCAGCAGTCCTCTCACTCAGGGCTTAGCTTACGAGCAGTACTTC
TRBJ1-2,TRBV24-1,TRBD1,.,CATSTGTGGYGYTF,TGTGCCACATCTACCGGGACAGGGGGCTATGGCTACACCTTC
TRBJ2-7,TRBV4-3,TRBD2,.,CASSQDAGTSGSLSSYEQYF,TGCGCCAGCAGCCAAGATGCCGGGACTAGCGGGAGCCTTTCGTCCTACGAGCAGTACTTC
TRBJ2-1,TRBV18,TRBD2,.,CASSGAGGPANEQFF,TGTGCCAGCTCAGGAGCGGGAGGGCCGGCCAATGAGCAGTTCTTC
TRBJ1-4,TRBV18,.,.,CASSPQGSQGEKLFF,TGTGCCAGCTCACCACAAGGCAGCCAGGGGGAAAAACTGTTTTTT
TRBJ2-7,TRBV9,TRBD2,.,CASSAEVAGVEQYF,TGTGCCAGCAGCGCGGAGGTAGCGGGAGTTGAGCAGTACTTC
TRBJ1-1,TRBV24-1,.,few,CATSDSGRTFF,TGTGCCACCAGTGATTCAGGGAGGACTTTCTTT
TRBJ1-2,TRBV19,.,.,CASTSQTGVSNYGYTF,TGTGCCAGTACTTCCCAGACAGGAGTCTCTAACTATGGCTACACCTTC
TRBJ1-2,TRBV4-3,.,.,CASSLGGGYTF,TGCGCCAGCAGCCTAGGGGGAGGCTACACCTTC
TRBJ1-5,TRBV6-2/TRBV6-3,.,.,CASSPGLGDQPQHF,TGTGCCAGCAGTCCAGGGTTAGGAGATCAGCCCCAGCATTTT
TRBJ2-5,TRBV7-2,TRBD2,few,CASSLLGGPSQETQYF,TGTGCCAGCAGCCTCCTGGGAGGGCCTTCCCAAGAGACCCAGTACTTC
TRBJ1-2,TRBV19,.,.,CASNAGGEGTLYGYTF,TGTGCCAGTAACGCGGGAGGGGAGGGCACCCTCTATGGCTACACCTTC
TRBJ2-3,TRBV5-5,.,.,CASSLYSVSSTDTQYF,TGTGCCAGCAGCCTTTATAGCGTATCTAGCACAGATACGCAGTATTTT
TRBJ1-4,TRBV2,TRBD1,.,CASSPDRGLVEKLFF,TGTGCCAGCAGCCCGGACAGGGGGTTAGTTGAAAAACTGTTTTTT
TRBJ2-7,TRBV5-1,.,.,CASSAEQGLSSYEQYF,TGCGCCAGCAGCGCGGAACAGGGCCTCTCTTCCTACGAGCAGTACTTC
TRBJ2-1,TRBV3-1/TRBV3-2,.,.,CASSLGGEDYNEQFF,TGTGCCAGCAGCTTGGGGGGTGAGGACTACAATGAGCAGTTCTTC
TRBJ2-3,TRBV27,TRBD1,.,CASSLTGGGTDTQYF,TGTGCCAGCAGTTTGACAGGGGGAGGCACAGATACGCAGTATTTT
TRBJ2-1,TRBV19,.,.,CASGGGSSYNEQFF,TGTGCCAGTGGTGGGGGGAGCTCCTACAATGAGCAGTTCTTC